This T cell receptor beta chain comes out of a study of CD8+CD57+ T cells in acquired aplastic anemia. Study as a whole: Sorted CD4+ plus CD8+ cells gave DNA averaging about 3.2 ug. Healthy donors averaged approximately 9.8 million reads for CD4+ cells.

TCR beta VDJ and CDR3 were profiled, and genomic DNA was the template. MiXCR, run by TCRdb on the reads, gives a single entry per CDR3 protein. The sample records roughly 420,000 distinct CDR3 sequences, roughly 64% being singletons. Germline CDR1 SGDLS, CDR2 YYNGEE. The CDR3 has 11 amino acids. V gave up 4 bases and J gave up 7 bases, with 6 bases separating them. This sequence was found in a human donor in good health, serving as a control. The sample taken for sequencing was sorted CD4+, CD8+, or CD8+CD57+ T cells (not recorded which) from PBMCs. This rearrangement joins TRBV9 to TRBJ2-1; D call uncertain. The CDR3 coding sequence is TGTGCCAGCAGCCACGAGAATGAGCAGTTCTTC. Its translation: CASSHENEQFF.